This entry concerns a single T cell receptor beta chain. Its antigen is unknown. For TCR beta, libraries came from quantitative 5'-RACE with molecular barcodes. TCRdb analysed the 5' RACE reads with MiXCR anew, one entry per CDR3 protein. The sample carries some 220,000 distinct CDR3 sequences, about 7% recorded once. This CDR3 spans 16 amino acids. V lost 4 bases to trimming and J lost 2 bases; unmatched junction nucleotides: 10. Germline assignment: CDR1 SGDLS and CDR2 YYNGEE. This sample was taken from a study of CD8 T cells in ankylosing spondylitis. Study results and limitations: A TCR beta motif of under ten highly homologous variants seemed to mark ankylosing spondylitis blood. Significant enrichment of disease-linked clones was reported in matched ankylosing spondylitis synovial fluid. Relatively rare in peripheral blood, disease-linked clones were also CD8+.

The specimen sequenced was blood, either unsorted or a sorted T cell fraction (not recorded which). The receptor's source is a male donor with ankylosing spondylitis. V is TRBV9 and J is TRBJ2-7; 9 bases are a match to TRBD2. The CDR3 DNA sequence: TGTGCCAGCAGCCTCGGAGGTAGCGGGGGAGCCTACGAGCAGTACTTC. As protein: CASSLGGSGGAYEQYF.